One sample yielded the 20 T cell receptor beta chains listed below, sequenced in a study of shared clonotypes between healthy human individuals. Method: immunoSEQ multiplex PCR; TCRdb's copy keeps in-frame clones and lacks some. In the table there are 2 million to 2.5 million clones, roughly 93% of which are singletons. The material sequenced was naive CD4+ T cells from PBMCs. Subset here: CD45RA+ positively selected. The receptors here all came from a man between 18 and 35 years old in good health. Some clones in this sample may be carry-over from other donors' samples.

As concerns this clone: This CDR3 is also generated by other DNA sequences in the sample. CDR3 residues: CASSLMGRETQYF. CDR3 bases: TGTGCCAGCAGCTTAATGGGGAGGGAGACCCAGTACTTC. This sequence joins TRBV7-3 and TRBJ2-5, with D perhaps matching TRBD2 (6 bases). The CDR3 is made up of 13 amino acids. Germline values: CDR1 SGHTA, CDR2 FQGTGA. V lost 1 base to trimming and J lost 5 bases, with 8 bases between them.

The J gene is TRBJ2-7, the V gene TRBV5-1; 9 bases are a match to TRBD2. The CDR3 is 18 amino acids. Germline loops: CDR1 SGHRS, CDR2 YFSETQ. J lost 0 bases, V lost 0 bases, and 10 bases had no gene match. The CDR3 is CASSLASSGIHSSYEQYF. DNA of the CDR3: TGCGCCAGCAGCTTGGCGTCTAGCGGGATACACAGCTCCTACGAGCAGTACTTC.

The chain uses TRBV10-1 and TRBJ2-7, with D unresolved. Germline assignment: CDR1 WNHNN and CDR2 SYGVQD (reference sequence). The CDR3 loop spans 12 amino acids. V was trimmed by 4 bases and J by 7 bases, leaving 11 bases between them. The CDR3 DNA follows: TGCGCCAGCAGTGCCCATGGGCCGGAGCAGTACTTC. Translating gives CASSAHGPEQYF.

About this clone: The sample has other DNA sequences that encode this CDR3 too. This sequence joins TRBV7-3 and TRBJ1-1; D not certain. The CDR3 covers 14 residues. Germline CDR1 and CDR2: SGHTA and FQGTGA. Between the trimmed V and J ends, which lost 0 bases and 1 base, there was a span of 6 bases. CDR3 in DNA: TGTGCCAGCAGCTTAACCGGACGGAACACTGAAGCTTTCTTT. Translated, it gives CASSLTGRNTEAFF.

V gene TRBV19 combines with J gene TRBJ1-1; 7 bases are a match to TRBD1. V shed 10 bases and J 6 bases; nucleotides not matched to a gene: 14. The CDR3 spans 14 residues. The germline V gene encodes CDR1 LNHDA and CDR2 SQIVND (reference sequence). CDR3 loop: CATLGPRQGSEAFF. As DNA, the CDR3 is TGTGCCACCCTAGGGCCCCGACAGGGCTCTGAAGCTTTCTTT.

This clone was recorded once. The rearrangement links TRBV19 to TRBJ1-2; D remains unclear. From germline, CDR1 is LNHDA and CDR2 SQIVND (reference sequence). Trimming removed 0 bases from V and 4 bases from J, with 6 bases in between. This CDR3 has 13 amino acids. CDR3 DNA sequence: TGTGCCAGTAGTATAGACGGCTCCTATGGCTACACCTTC. It translates to CASSIDGSYGYTF.

The rearrangement uses TRBV9 and TRBJ1-3, with no clear D. Germline CDR1 reads SGDLS; CDR2 reads YYNGEE. The germline V and J ends were trimmed by 0 bases and 3 bases, with 10 bases remaining between them. This CDR3 is 15 amino acids long. The DNA for the CDR3 is TGTGCCAGCAGCGTAGAAGGAACGGATGGAAACACCATATATTTT. It yields the protein CASSVEGTDGNTIYF.

For the CDR3, the DNA is TGTGCCAGCAGTCCCAGGGATTTTCATCAGCCCCAGCATTTT. It encodes CASSPRDFHQPQHF. The chain employs TRBV27 and TRBJ1-5, with D perhaps TRBD1 (5 bases). The germline CDR1 and CDR2 sequences are MNHEY and SMNVEV (reference sequence). This CDR3 spans 14 amino acids. V gave up 5 bases and J gave up 5 bases, with 13 bases separating them.

The chain uses TRBV5-1 and TRBJ1-3; a weak D match, TRBD1 (5 bases). Trimming took off 1 base at V and 0 bases at J, with 11 bases between the two ends. The germline CDR1 and CDR2 sequences are SGHRS and YFSETQ. The CDR3 covers 16 residues. CDR3 DNA sequence: TGCGCCAGCAGCTTGATGGGGGTACTCTCTGGAAACACCATATATTTT. Its translation: CASSLMGVLSGNTIYF.

The V gene is TRBV7-2, the J gene TRBJ2-5; D is possibly TRBD1 or TRBD2 (5 bases each). With the DNA end fitting TRBJ2-7 better, the J assignment may be wrong. CDR1 and CDR2 (germline): SGHTA, FQGNSA. CDR3 length equals 14 residues. CDR3 loop: CASSFHKGPHEQYF. The CDR3 nucleotides read TGTGCCAGCAGCTTCCACAAGGGACCTCACGAGCAGTACTTC.

CDR3 in DNA: TGTGCCAGCAGCGTAGGACTAGCGGTAGTCTCCGGGGAGCTGTTTTTT. Its protein is CASSVGLAVVSGELFF. The V gene is TRBV9, the J gene TRBJ2-2, with 9 bases aligning to TRBD2. The V and J ends lost 0 bases and 6 bases, in that order; junction bases with no gene match: 6. The CDR3 has 16 amino acids. The germline V gene has CDR1 SGDLS and CDR2 YYNGEE.

The chain combines TRBV30 with TRBJ2-3; D ambiguous. Trimming stripped 0 bases from V and 3 bases from J, with 7 bases between. The CDR3 length is 13 residues. CDR1 is GTSNPN, CDR2 SVGIG, per germline (reference sequence). Here the CDR3 DNA reads TGTGCCTGGAGTGTAACCTGGACAGATACGCAGTATTTT. Protein sequence: CAWSVTWTDTQYF.

This clone occurred once. The chain uses TRBV20-1 and TRBJ1-3; D is unresolved. V was clipped by 2 bases and J by 6 bases, with 5 bases between them. Germline V CDR1 and CDR2: DFQATT, SNEGSKA (reference sequence). CDR3 length: 11 residues. The CDR3 DNA is TGCAGTGCTAGACAGCTAAACACCATATATTTT. Encoded protein: CSARQLNTIYF.

The chain joins TRBV2 to TRBJ1-1; 7 bases line up with TRBD1. Germline V gives CDR1 SNHLY, CDR2 FYNNEI. The junction had 9 bases not matched to a gene; V was cut back by 5 bases and J by 9 bases. The length of the CDR3 is 13 residues. The CDR3: CASSPSRGFKAFF. The CDR3, as DNA: TGTGCCAGCAGTCCCTCCAGGGGGTTCAAAGCTTTCTTT.

The rearrangement links TRBV7-9 to TRBJ1-1; D gene ambiguous. Trimming removed 4 bases from V and 2 bases from J, with 8 bases in between. There are 13 residues in the CDR3. The V gene's germline CDR1 is SEHNR and CDR2 FQNEAQ (reference sequence). This CDR3 reads CASSWSFNTEAFF. CDR3 nucleotides: TGTGCCAGCAGCTGGTCGTTCAACACTGAAGCTTTCTTT.

This clone was detected only once. The chain combines TRBV27 with TRBJ2-7; the match to TRBD1 covers 11 bases. CDR3 length: 16 residues. The junction had 9 bases not matched to a gene; V was cut back by 2 bases and J by 6 bases. Germline V CDR1 and CDR2: MNHEY, SMNVEV (reference sequence). As DNA, the CDR3 is TGTGCCAGCAGTTTACGGGACAGGGGGAGGGCGGGCGAGCAGTACTTC. This encodes CASSLRDRGRAGEQYF.

This clone was seen more than once but under ten times. The genes are TRBV7-9 and TRBJ2-2, with 14 positions matching TRBD2. V lost 5 bases to trimming and J lost 3 bases; unmatched junction nucleotides: 8. Germline V gene sequence: CDR1 SEHNR, CDR2 FQNEAQ (reference sequence). CDR3 length: 18 amino acids. The CDR3 sequence is CASSPGGLAGADTGELFF. The DNA of the CDR3 is TGTGCCAGCAGCCCAGGGGGACTAGCGGGAGCTGACACCGGGGAGCTGTTTTTT.

The chain uses TRBV27 and TRBJ2-3; D assignment may be TRBD1 or TRBD2 (5 bases each). V was clipped by 6 bases and J by 1 base, with 17 bases between them. This CDR3 has 16 residues. Germline CDR1 and CDR2: MNHEY and SMNVEV (reference sequence). This CDR3 reads CASRPRKGTGTDTQYF. The CDR3 nucleotides are TGTGCCAGCAGACCAAGGAAGGGGACGGGCACAGATACGCAGTATTTT.

The rearrangement uses TRBV9 and TRBJ2-5, with D unresolved. The CDR3 totals 12 residues. CDR1 is SGDLS and CDR2 is YYNGEE in the germline V gene. V was cut by 0 bases and J by 9 bases, with 9 bases left in between. CDR3 region: CASSVDMYPQYF. The CDR3 DNA sequence: TGTGCCAGCAGCGTAGACATGTACCCCCAGTACTTC.

In its sample, this clone was seen once. This chain joins TRBV9 and TRBJ2-2; D unresolved. Germline V lookup: CDR1 SGDLS, CDR2 YYNGEE. V lost 5 bases and J 0 bases, leaving 8 bases between the germline ends. The CDR3 runs 14 residues. The CDR3 DNA sequence: TGTGCCAGCAGGGCGACACCGAACACCGGGGAGCTGTTTTTT. It translates to CASRATPNTGELFF.